The rows below give T cell receptor beta chains drawn from one sample of a study of T-cell reconstitution after alpha-beta-depleted transplantation in children. TCRdb analysed the PCR reads with MiXCR anew, one entry per CDR3 protein. The data show about 580,000 distinct CDR3 sequences, about 21% seen once. Sample: PBMCs, mostly from graft donor cells, taken 360 days after TCRalphabeta/CD19-depleted stem cell transplant. The receptors here all came from a boy under two years old who had a stem cell transplant for acute myeloid leukemia, so the T cells may come from the graft donor. The CDR3 runs from the conserved cysteine through the conserved F or W. D genes are given only for firm matches. Size tells how often a clone was seen (once, few, many) or the class of an expanded clone, and some rows leave it out.

J gene: TRBJ2-7; D gene: .; V gene: TRBV20-1; clone size: few; CDR3 protein: CSAREKQVPGEQYF; CDR3 DNA: TGCAGTGCTAGAGAAAAACAGGTACCCGGCGAGCAGTACTTC
J gene: TRBJ1-1; D gene: .; V gene: TRBV12-3/TRBV12-4; clone size: many; CDR3 protein: CASSPGRNTEAFF; CDR3 DNA: TGTGCCAGCAGCCCCGGGCGGAACACTGAAGCTTTCTTT
J gene: TRBJ1-1; D gene: TRBD1; V gene: TRBV27; clone size: few; CDR3 protein: CASTTGGDTEAFF; CDR3 DNA: TGTGCCAGCACCACAGGGGGGGACACTGAAGCTTTCTTT
J gene: TRBJ1-4; D gene: TRBD1; V gene: TRBV7-9; clone size: .; CDR3 protein: CASSRRTGGSYRKLFF; CDR3 DNA: TGTGCCAGCAGCCGGAGGACAGGGGGCTCTTACCGAAAACTGTTTTTT
J gene: TRBJ2-5; D gene: .; V gene: TRBV20-1; clone size: .; CDR3 protein: CSETRGGETQYF; CDR3 DNA: TGCAGTGAAACAAGGGGGGGAGAGACCCAGTACTTC
J gene: TRBJ1-4; D gene: .; V gene: TRBV6-1; clone size: few; CDR3 protein: CASRVIGGSNEKLFF; CDR3 DNA: TGTGCCAGCAGAGTGATAGGTGGTTCTAATGAAAAACTGTTTTTT
J gene: TRBJ1-2; D gene: .; V gene: TRBV9; clone size: .; CDR3 protein: CASSARADGYTF; CDR3 DNA: TGTGCCAGCAGCGCCAGGGCGGATGGCTACACCTTC
J gene: TRBJ2-1; D gene: .; V gene: TRBV29-1; clone size: few; CDR3 protein: CSVPPREEQFF; CDR3 DNA: TGCAGCGTCCCCCCCAGGGAAGAGCAGTTCTTC
J gene: TRBJ1-1; D gene: .; V gene: TRBV25-1; clone size: few; CDR3 protein: CASTTLLGTKAFF; CDR3 DNA: TGTGCCAGCACCACCCTTTTGGGGACGAAAGCTTTCTTT
J gene: TRBJ2-2; D gene: TRBD1; V gene: TRBV27; clone size: .; CDR3 protein: CASSPGTGPGELFF; CDR3 DNA: TGTGCCAGCAGTCCAGGGACAGGGCCCGGGGAGCTGTTTTTT
J gene: TRBJ2-1; D gene: .; V gene: TRBV12-3/TRBV12-4; clone size: few; CDR3 protein: CASSLAPSEDEQFF; CDR3 DNA: TGTGCCAGCAGTTTAGCTCCCAGCGAGGATGAGCAGTTCTTC
J gene: TRBJ2-5; D gene: TRBD2; V gene: TRBV20-1; clone size: few; CDR3 protein: CSARAPRRASGARGETQYF; CDR3 DNA: TGCAGTGCTAGAGCCCCCCGTCGGGCTAGCGGGGCCAGGGGGGAGACCCAGTACTTC
J gene: TRBJ2-5; D gene: .; V gene: TRBV12-3/TRBV12-4; clone size: few; CDR3 protein: CASSFVGQETQYF; CDR3 DNA: TGTGCCAGCAGTTTCGTGGGCCAAGAGACCCAGTACTTC
J gene: TRBJ1-1; D gene: .; V gene: TRBV5-1; clone size: .; CDR3 protein: CASSLGTPVTEAFF; CDR3 DNA: TGCGCCAGCAGCTTGGGCACTCCGGTGACTGAAGCTTTCTTT
J gene: TRBJ1-1; D gene: TRBD1; V gene: TRBV12-3/TRBV12-4; clone size: .; CDR3 protein: CASSRLPGTGTFF; CDR3 DNA: TGTGCCAGCAGCCGCCTACCCGGGACAGGGACTTTCTTT
J gene: TRBJ1-2; D gene: .; V gene: TRBV29-1; clone size: many; CDR3 protein: CSVTRPQSSAYGYTF; CDR3 DNA: TGCAGCGTCACTCGCCCCCAATCATCCGCCTATGGCTACACCTTC
J gene: TRBJ2-5; D gene: .; V gene: TRBV15; clone size: few; CDR3 protein: CATSSRNGPDQETQYF; CDR3 DNA: TGTGCCACCAGCAGCCGAAATGGCCCGGACCAAGAGACCCAGTACTTC
J gene: TRBJ1-1; D gene: TRBD1; V gene: TRBV6-5; clone size: .; CDR3 protein: CASRHPRTGLNTEAFF; CDR3 DNA: TGTGCCAGCAGACACCCGAGGACAGGACTGAACACTGAAGCTTTCTTT
J gene: TRBJ1-2; D gene: TRBD1; V gene: TRBV7-2; clone size: many; CDR3 protein: CASSLGWDRRGYTF; CDR3 DNA: TGTGCCAGCAGCTTAGGATGGGACAGGCGGGGCTACACCTTC
J gene: TRBJ2-3; D gene: .; V gene: TRBV29-1; clone size: many; CDR3 protein: CSVGGFGTDTQYF; CDR3 DNA: TGCAGCGTTGGGGGGTTCGGCACAGATACGCAGTATTTT
J gene: TRBJ2-2; D gene: TRBD1; V gene: TRBV6-2/TRBV6-3; clone size: many; CDR3 protein: CASSFYQGARTGELFF; CDR3 DNA: TGTGCCAGCAGTTTCTACCAGGGGGCGAGGACCGGGGAGCTGTTTTTT
J gene: TRBJ1-2; D gene: .; V gene: TRBV12-3/TRBV12-4; clone size: .; CDR3 protein: CASSLQAYGYTF; CDR3 DNA: TGTGCCAGCAGTTTACAGGCCTATGGCTACACCTTC
J gene: TRBJ1-2; D gene: .; V gene: TRBV12-3/TRBV12-4; clone size: .; CDR3 protein: CASSLTGRYGYTF; CDR3 DNA: TGTGCCAGCAGCCTGACAGGCCGCTATGGCTACACCTTC
J gene: TRBJ1-1; D gene: .; V gene: TRBV4-1; clone size: .; CDR3 protein: CASRDRLGAFF; CDR3 DNA: TGCGCCAGCCGGGACCGCTTGGGGGCTTTCTTT
J gene: TRBJ1-1; D gene: TRBD1; V gene: TRBV12-3/TRBV12-4; clone size: .; CDR3 protein: CASSFTGGGTEAFF; CDR3 DNA: TGTGCCAGCAGTTTCACAGGGGGCGGGACTGAAGCTTTCTTT
J gene: TRBJ2-7; D gene: .; V gene: TRBV12-3/TRBV12-4; clone size: many; CDR3 protein: CASSPIDRRPYEQYF; CDR3 DNA: TGTGCCAGCAGCCCCATTGACAGGCGCCCCTACGAGCAGTACTTC
J gene: TRBJ2-7; D gene: .; V gene: TRBV20-1; clone size: .; CDR3 protein: CSAIRPPYEQYF; CDR3 DNA: TGCAGTGCTATCAGGCCTCCCTACGAGCAGTACTTC
J gene: TRBJ2-5; D gene: .; V gene: TRBV28; clone size: many; CDR3 protein: CASSVNPGAQETQYF; CDR3 DNA: TGTGCCAGCAGTGTAAACCCGGGGGCACAAGAGACCCAGTACTTC
J gene: TRBJ2-7; D gene: .; V gene: TRBV9; clone size: many; CDR3 protein: CASSVAWGGTPYEQYF; CDR3 DNA: TGTGCCAGCAGCGTAGCTTGGGGGGGCACTCCCTACGAGCAGTACTTC
J gene: TRBJ1-1; D gene: .; V gene: TRBV29-1; clone size: .; CDR3 protein: CSASRGRTEAFF; CDR3 DNA: TGCAGCGCTTCCAGGGGAAGAACTGAAGCTTTCTTT
J gene: TRBJ2-2; D gene: TRBD1; V gene: TRBV20-1; clone size: .; CDR3 protein: CSARVLGQGNTGELFF; CDR3 DNA: TGCAGTGCTAGAGTCTTGGGACAGGGGAACACCGGGGAGCTGTTTTTT
J gene: TRBJ2-5; D gene: .; V gene: TRBV24-1; clone size: once; CDR3 protein: CATSDLTGEDQETQYF; CDR3 DNA: TGTGCCACCAGTGATTTAACAGGGGAGGACCAAGAGACCCAGTACTTC
J gene: TRBJ2-3; D gene: TRBD2; V gene: TRBV12-3/TRBV12-4; clone size: .; CDR3 protein: CASSPTLTSGGLDTQYF; CDR3 DNA: TGTGCCAGCAGCCCAACTTTAACTAGCGGGGGGTTAGATACGCAGTATTTT
J gene: TRBJ1-1; D gene: .; V gene: TRBV20-1; clone size: many; CDR3 protein: CSARELSGEAFF; CDR3 DNA: TGCAGTGCTAGGGAACTTTCTGGCGAAGCTTTCTTT
J gene: TRBJ2-1; D gene: .; V gene: TRBV6-2/TRBV6-3; clone size: .; CDR3 protein: CASSYRLGYNEQFF; CDR3 DNA: TGTGCCAGCAGTTACCGACTAGGTTACAATGAGCAGTTCTTC
J gene: TRBJ2-7; D gene: TRBD1; V gene: TRBV25-1; clone size: few; CDR3 protein: CASSEYKTGKGDEQYF; CDR3 DNA: TGTGCCAGCAGTGAATATAAGACAGGGAAGGGTGACGAGCAGTACTTC
J gene: TRBJ2-7; D gene: .; V gene: TRBV6-2/TRBV6-3; clone size: .; CDR3 protein: CASSESQPEGYEQYF; CDR3 DNA: TGTGCCAGCAGTGAGAGCCAGCCCGAGGGCTACGAGCAGTACTTC
J gene: TRBJ2-2; D gene: TRBD1; V gene: TRBV10-3; clone size: few; CDR3 protein: CAITRDRRNTGELFF; CDR3 DNA: TGTGCCATCACCCGGGACAGGCGGAACACCGGGGAGCTGTTTTTT
J gene: TRBJ2-7; D gene: .; V gene: TRBV12-3/TRBV12-4; clone size: many; CDR3 protein: CASSPPASGISGYEQYF; CDR3 DNA: TGTGCCAGCAGTCCCCCAGCTTCGGGAATTAGCGGCTACGAGCAGTACTTC
J gene: TRBJ2-5; D gene: .; V gene: TRBV20-1; clone size: few; CDR3 protein: CSARAYRAVQETQYF; CDR3 DNA: TGCAGTGCTAGGGCCTACCGGGCAGTCCAAGAGACCCAGTACTTC
J gene: TRBJ2-7; D gene: .; V gene: TRBV29-1; clone size: many; CDR3 protein: CSVRGPDSYEQYF; CDR3 DNA: TGCAGCGTTCGAGGTCCGGACAGCTACGAGCAGTACTTC
J gene: TRBJ2-7; D gene: .; V gene: TRBV6-1; clone size: .; CDR3 protein: CASRRGNLYEQYF; CDR3 DNA: TGTGCCAGCAGAAGGGGTAACCTCTACGAGCAGTACTTC
J gene: TRBJ2-7; D gene: TRBD1; V gene: TRBV20-1; clone size: .; CDR3 protein: CSAYPGQGADEQYF; CDR3 DNA: TGCAGTGCTTATCCGGGACAGGGGGCGGACGAGCAGTACTTC
J gene: TRBJ2-7; D gene: .; V gene: TRBV6-1; clone size: .; CDR3 protein: CASSEVGTSEQYF; CDR3 DNA: TGTGCCAGCAGTGAAGTGGGGACCTCCGAGCAGTACTTC